The 10 T cell receptor beta chains in this list originate from one sample, sequenced in a study of PD-L1 blockade in urothelial cancer. Repertoires were generated with immunoSEQ multiplex PCR, while TCRdb's copy carries only in-frame clones and drops some. The sample has about 30,000 clones; around 85% are singletons. The source material was PBMCs, sampled around atezolizumab (anti-PD-L1) treatment. The source of these receptors is a man aged 45-60 years with urothelial cancer.

V gene TRBV28 combines with J gene TRBJ1-3; D call uncertain. Germline V gives CDR1 MDHEN, CDR2 SYDVKM. Trimming pared 6 bases from V and 4 bases from J, leaving 16 bases between. The CDR3 is made up of 15 amino acids. The CDR3 nucleotides read TGTGCCAGCAGCCCGACGGGGATTCTCGGAAACACCATATATTTT. It codes for CASSPTGILGNTIYF.

This clone was detected only once. The chain combines TRBV13 with TRBJ2-7; 9 bases align to TRBD1. CDR1 and CDR2 (germline): PRHDT, FYEKMQ (reference sequence). The CDR3 runs 17 residues. The trim removed 5 bases at V and 3 bases at J, leaving 14 bases unmatched. CDR3: CASSPDQMDRGYYEQYV. As DNA, the CDR3 is TGTGCCAGCAGCCCCGATCAAATGGACAGGGGTTACTACGAGCAGTACGTC.

The gene calls are TRBV11-2 and TRBJ1-1; 7 bases match TRBD1. With 3 bases clipped from V and 5 bases from J, the junction kept 3 bases outside the gene matches. The germline CDR1 and CDR2 sequences are SGHAT and FQNNGV. The CDR3 runs to 13 residues. CDR3 in amino acids: CASSLTGKTEAFF. CDR3 DNA: TGTGCCAGCAGCTTGACAGGGAAAACTGAAGCTTTCTTT.

As regards this clone: The junction does not match germline at one end; this may be a read error. The chain combines TRBV5-6 with TRBJ2-1; 8 nucleotides match TRBD1. Per the germline V gene, CDR1 is SGHDT and CDR2 is YYEEEE. CDR3 length: 15 amino acids. The CDR3: CLNRTGTSDYNEQFF. The CDR3 coding sequence is TGCCTGAATAGGACAGGGACCTCTGACTACAATGAGCAGTTCTTC.

The CDR3 here is CAVSRGETQYF. In nucleotides, the CDR3 is TGTGCCGTTTCGCGGGGAGAGACCCAGTACTTC. The chain joins TRBV10-3 to TRBJ2-5; D perhaps matches TRBD2 (6 bases). Germline-derived CDR1 and CDR2 are ENHRY and SYGVKD. The V end lost 11 bases, the J end lost 4 bases, and 11 bases lay between the germline ends. The CDR3 covers 11 residues.

Within the sample, this clone is medium-sized. V and J are TRBV6-4 and TRBJ2-5, with TRBD1 as a possible D gene (5 bases). The length of the CDR3 is 13 residues. The germline V and J ends were trimmed by 6 bases and 2 bases, with 10 bases remaining between them. Germline V gene data show CDR1 as MRHNA and CDR2 as SNTAGT. The CDR3 spells CASSPTAQETQYF. The CDR3 coding sequence is TGTGCCAGCAGCCCGACAGCACAAGAGACCCAGTACTTC.

The chain is built from TRBV30 and TRBJ1-4, with TRBD1 matching 8 bases. The CDR3 totals 15 residues. With 2 bases clipped from V and 6 bases from J, the junction kept 8 bases outside the gene matches. The germline V gene has CDR1 GTSNPN and CDR2 SVGIG (reference sequence). This chain's CDR3 is CAWSMGQAVHEKLFF. CDR3 in DNA: TGTGCCTGGAGTATGGGACAGGCCGTCCATGAAAAACTGTTTTTT. Variable domain in full (rest from reference TRBV30 and TRBJ1-4): SQTIHQWPATLVQPVGSPLSLECTVEGTSNPNLYWYRQAAGRGLQLLFYSVGIGQISSEVPQNLSASRPQDRQFILSSKKLLLSDSGFYLCAWSMGQAVHEKLFFGSGTQLSVL.

The V gene is TRBV6-6, the J gene TRBJ1-5; D not resolved. The CDR3 loop spans 15 amino acids. V lost 8 bases and J lost 1, with 15 bases in between. Germline lookup yields CDR1 MNHNY and CDR2 SVGAGI (reference sequence). The CDR3: CASAWREGSNQPQHF. The CDR3 DNA reads TGTGCCAGCGCTTGGCGGGAGGGAAGCAATCAGCCCCAGCATTTT.

V gene TRBV5-1 combines with J gene TRBJ1-2; D unresolved. Germline V CDR1 and CDR2: SGHRS, YFSETQ. V shed 0 bases and J shed 3 bases, with 18 bases lying between them. There are 17 residues in the CDR3. Here the CDR3 reads CASSLARVQAGDYGYTF. The DNA of the CDR3 is TGCGCCAGCAGCTTGGCGCGGGTGCAGGCCGGGGACTATGGCTACACCTTC.

The rearrangement joins TRBV28 to TRBJ2-5; 7 nucleotides align to TRBD1. The V gene's germline CDR1 is MDHEN and CDR2 SYDVKM. The CDR3 is made up of 15 amino acids. V lost 2 bases, J lost 7 bases, and 10 bases stayed unmatched. In DNA form, the CDR3 reads TGTGCCAGCAGTTTAACAGGGGCTACTCAGGTGACCCAGTACTTC. It codes for CASSLTGATQVTQYF.